This T cell receptor (beta chain) was sequenced during a study of blood T cell repertoires in COVID-19. Study details: Researchers got acute and convalescent COVID-19 samples from the United States, Italy and Spain. Sample material is recorded as cDNA or gDNA derived from T cells, B-cell-depleted T cells, or PBMCs.

Under the authors' procedure: Estimation of nucleated cell counts relied on the amplification of reference gene primers. Profiling relied on immunoSEQ multiplex PCR, and the TCRdb table lists in-frame clones only, not all of them. That table is the source of V, J and clone size, and D and trimming were worked out from the DNA. The table shows 270,000 or so clones, with approximately 87% occurring only once. Germline CDR1 and CDR2: MNHEY and SMNVEV (reference sequence). V trimming: 6 bases; J trimming: 7 bases; junction bases outside the gene matches: 7. This CDR3 is 14 amino acids long. Sequencing used peripheral blood. The rearrangement links TRBV27 to TRBJ1-4; TRBD1 matches 8 bases. The sequence was collected from a human donor in a cohort sampled during active COVID-19. CDR3 in amino acids: CASRRQGWGEKLFF. The CDR3 region has the DNA TGTGCCAGCAGACGACAGGGGTGGGGTGAAAAACTGTTTTTT. Full variable domain (remainder filled in from reference TRBV27 and TRBJ1-4): EAQVTQNPRYLITVTGKKLTVTCSQNMNHEYMSWYRQDPGLGLRQIYYSMNVEVTDKGDVPEGYKVSRKEKRNFPLILESPSPNQTSLYFCASRRQGWGEKLFFGSGTQLSVL.